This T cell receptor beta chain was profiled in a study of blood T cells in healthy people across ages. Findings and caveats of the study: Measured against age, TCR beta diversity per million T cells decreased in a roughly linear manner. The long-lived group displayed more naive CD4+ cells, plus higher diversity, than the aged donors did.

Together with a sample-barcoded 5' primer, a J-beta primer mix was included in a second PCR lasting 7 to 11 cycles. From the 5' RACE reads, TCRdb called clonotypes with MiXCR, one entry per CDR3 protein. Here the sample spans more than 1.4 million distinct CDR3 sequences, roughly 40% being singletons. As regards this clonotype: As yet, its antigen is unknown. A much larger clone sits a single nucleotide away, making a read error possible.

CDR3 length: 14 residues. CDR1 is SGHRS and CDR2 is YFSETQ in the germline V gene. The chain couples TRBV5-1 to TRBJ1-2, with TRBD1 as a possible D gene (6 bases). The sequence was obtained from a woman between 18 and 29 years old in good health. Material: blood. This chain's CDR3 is CASSPSDSYYGHTF. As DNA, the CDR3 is TGCGCCAGCAGCCCCTCGGACAGCTACTATGGCCACACCTTC.